This is a list of T cell receptor beta chains from one sample in a study of blood T cell repertoires in COVID-19. The method was immunoSEQ multiplex PCR; TCRdb's version includes in-frame clones alone and lacks a portion of them. The table lists over 100,000 clones, about 89% of them singletons. The material sequenced was peripheral blood. The source of these receptors is a man in his fifties or sixties with COVID-19, enrolled during active disease. Each CDR3 is given without its conserved first and last residue. The order of the fields is V gene, CDR3 protein.

TRBV4-1,ASSQDLGDSGYT
TRBV18,ASSPASGGFGEQF
TRBV5-4,ASSPRGANTEAF
TRBV21-1,ASSLTGGDTGELF
TRBV6-5,ASSRGRQGSEKLF
TRBV3-1/TRBV3-2,ASSPSLDRMRQPQH
TRBV19,ASSPRSRDQPQH
TRBV28,ASSYRDSYGYT
TRBV30,AWSVQANYGYT
TRBV27,ASSLGTNPYEQY
TRBV5-1,ASSSDRVGETQY
TRBV4-3,ASSQDTGGQDNEQF
TRBV7-8,ASSLSAFGTKPYEQY
TRBV28,ASRRTGGADTEAF
TRBV25-1,ASSELGSPERHT
TRBV10-3,AISESSGGDNEQF
TRBV6-2/TRBV6-3,ASSFRGDEAF
TRBV11-2,ASSLNRGKSPLH
TRBV19,ASMRRDSNEKLF
TRBV2,ASMSSSYNEQF
TRBV5-8,ASSLRDPTDTQY
TRBV5-8,ASSLLRGNEQF
TRBV4-3,ASSQDPGVSPLH
TRBV6-5,ASKLQSSYNSPLH
TRBV2,ASSKDRGTDGYT
TRBV7-2,ASRGGTSGGALETQY
TRBV6-5,ASRPLAGGQKEQF
TRBV5-6,ASSLDVTSGGTNTGELF
TRBV4-1,ASSQGQLNTEAF
TRBV6-1,ASSEGQGDQPQH
TRBV3-1/TRBV3-2,ASSPGRAEAF
TRBV9,ASSVGTANYGYT
TRBV7-3,ASSRDRAGDTQY
TRBV5-1,ASSRSGISSGANVLT
TRBV6-2/TRBV6-3,ASSRSGVQNTEAF
TRBV11-2,ASSLTRGASLEPQY
TRBV10-2,ASSRGVQGFNYGYT
TRBV6-5,ASTQLRQHYGYT
TRBV4-3,ASSQDNGGADTQY
TRBV19,ASSMVGDEQF
TRBV28,ASSLQGPYEQY
TRBV27,ASSLGPRDEQF
TRBV9,ASSMGQGYKNEKLF
TRBV19,ASTTGKGTEAF
TRBV7-2,ASSFDQAARETQY
TRBV19,ASMSPYRFSDQPQH
TRBV5-1,ASSLSGEQGQPQH
TRBV29-1,SIGQGDQPQH
TRBV28,ATIAGAGFGTQY
TRBV25-1,ASRPQGSYGYT
TRBV18,ASSSGTGNTEAF
TRBV30,AWSVLQGRTEAF
TRBV6-5,ASSYSTGSSGNTIY